This T cell receptor (beta chain) stems from a study of shared clonotypes between healthy human individuals. Study results and limitations: Sampling included only blood; tissue repertoires likely differ. Large depth notwithstanding, sorted-subset sequencing proved incomplete by rarefaction.

Clones were read by immunoSEQ multiplex PCR, and TCRdb kept only the in-frame ones, dropping some. The profile shows approximately 700,000 clones, 73% of them singletons. CDR3 length: 17 residues. CDR1 is LNHDA and CDR2 is SQIVND in the germline V gene (reference sequence). Trimming removed 5 bases at V and 0 bases at J, with 19 bases between. Turning to this clone: What it binds is not known.

Input material: memory CD4+ T cells sorted from blood. Subset denoted: CD45RA-negative fraction. The genes are TRBV19 and TRBJ1-1; tentatively, D is TRBD1 (6 bases). The clonotype was recovered from a woman in her 30s in good health. CDR3 nucleotides: TGTGCCAGTAGTTCCCGTACAGGACAGCCAATGAACACTGAAGCTTTCTTT. It translates to CASSSRTGQPMNTEAFF.